The text below deals with one TCR beta chain. There are a few counts of this clonotype. The clone's antigen remains unknown. No base-level quality is on record; no much larger clone is a single base apart. The data belong to a study of identical twins (dated by TCRdb to about 2016). Study-wide context: To test whether fetal clonotypes persist, this study deep-sequenced TCR alpha and beta repertoires from monozygotic twins, from unrelated adults of various ages, and from cord blood. Replicate twin experiments were performed at different times using different library preparation protocols to rule out contamination.

CDR1 and CDR2 are drawn from the germline V gene: SQVTM, ANQGSEA. V was cut back by 1 base and J by 5 bases, leaving a gap of 6 bases between them. The CDR3, cysteine through phenylalanine, is 12 amino acids long. Of all the DNA, just the CDR3 is kept, 36 bases in frame from base 1. Library preparation used 5' RACE. Sequencing took place on an Illumina HiSeq 2000. Template switching introduced a universal primer binding site; the final cDNA contained a unique molecular identifier, enabling accurate counting of TCR cDNA molecules. Specific primers in the conserved constant-segment region were used to synthesize first-strand cDNA for TCR alpha and beta chains. To control for contamination, each cDNA library was double barcoded with a SMART-Mk sample barcode plus Illumina barcodes. TruSeq adapter sequences and Illumina sample barcodes were added in two successive PCR steps. Sequencing of the TCR alpha and beta cDNA libraries was done on the Illumina HiSeq platform using custom primers. As for how the authors treated the data: Unique molecular identifiers were extracted from raw reads with MiGEC, and CDR3 positions were determined with MiXCR. For each individual, recombination models were inferred using an EM algorithm with the repgenHMM and IGoR tools. The tcR package in R was used for shared clonotype analysis, with sharing normalized by the product of cloneset sizes. To study raw recombination without the effects of thymic and clonal selection, out-of-frame nonproductive sequences were analyzed. TCRdb redid the processing of the public reads, applying fastp at Q25 and MiXCR, and retained in-frame beta chains. CDR3 protein sequences are deduplicated, and each keeps its most common genes and DNA. These V and J calls rely on TCRdb rather than the paper's analysis. In all, the sample holds around 550,000 distinct CDR3 sequences, and 12% to 15% of those were seen once. Of the sample, about 0.4% falls within the top ten clones.

Overall study outcomes, separate from this receptor: Out-of-frame TCR alpha sequences shared between twins showed an excess of low generation-probability sequences compared with coincidental sharing between unrelated individuals. Invariant T cells such as MAIT and iNKT could partly confound zero-insertion analyses, though diverse VJ usage argued against this for most clonotypes. The excess sharing between twins in beta out-of-frame sequences was weaker because fewer shared sequences reduced the signal-to-noise ratio. In monozygotic twins, recombination models systematically underestimated out-of-frame TCR alpha sharing, but the models matched the sharing seen between unrelated individuals. Abundant cord blood beta clonotypes carried fewer insertions; young adult naive repertoires showed a weaker similar trend, while memory repertoires showed none. Because the same donors could not be followed over many years, conclusions were based on cross-sectional statistical analysis.

All donors were healthy Caucasians. The twin cohort comprised three pairs of female monozygotic twins, all aged about 18 to 30 years. CD4+ and CD8+ T cell populations were isolated with positive isolation kits from Invitrogen. Another study also made use of these data, one on yellow fever vaccine responses in identical twins. As the second study states: According to the authors, in identical twins the way T cells responded to vaccination appeared partly convergent and partly personalized. Focusing on identical twins, the study followed the T cell clones that responded to the vaccine, and did so with precision.

Source material: CD4+ T cells sorted from blood. The clonotype comes from a woman aged 18-35 years in good health. The chain is assembled from TRBV29-1 and TRBJ2-4; the D gene identity is not certain. The CDR3: CSVEGPQNIQYF. The base sequence is TGCAGCGTTGAAGGGCCCCAAAACATTCAGTACTTC.